These 21 T cell receptor beta chains share one sample of origin, sequenced in a study of OX40 agonist ivuxolimab in advanced cancers. Method: immunoSEQ multiplex PCR; TCRdb's copy keeps in-frame clones and lacks some. Of 8,000 or so clones listed, roughly 89% were seen once; the top ten hold under 5%. The specimen comprised CD4+ or CD8+ T cells sorted from blood, sampled in a trial of the OX40 agonist ivuxolimab. Receptors originate from an adult with an advanced solid tumor such as melanoma, head and neck, liver or kidney cancer.

This sequence joins TRBV2 and TRBJ1-2, with D possibly being TRBD1 (6 bases). Between the trimmed V and J ends, which lost 4 bases and 8 bases, there was a span of 17 bases. Germline CDR1 and CDR2: SNHLY and FYNNEI. This CDR3 is built from 14 residues. CDR3 DNA: TGTGCCAGCAGTGGAAGGGGGACATCGGGAGGCTACACCTTC. It yields the protein CASSGRGTSGGYTF.

V is TRBV19 and J is TRBJ1-2; D is perhaps TRBD1 (5 bases). CDR1 LNHDA and CDR2 SQIVND come from the germline V gene (reference sequence). This CDR3 is built from 13 residues. Trimming removed 3 bases from V and 7 bases from J, with 12 bases in between. The CDR3 is CASSIGTVPGYTF. DNA for the CDR3: TGTGCCAGTAGTATTGGGACGGTCCCTGGCTACACCTTC.

The V and J genes are TRBV5-1 and TRBJ2-3; unclear D gene. Deletions cut 0 bases from V and 8 bases from J, with 13 bases between. This CDR3 is 14 amino acids long. Per germline, CDR1 SGHRS and CDR2 YFSETQ. The CDR3 DNA follows: TGCGCCAGCAGCTTGGATGCAGGTGGAAGTACGCAGTATTTT. Translated: CASSLDAGGSTQYF.

This clone was picked up a small number of times. CDR3 nucleotides: TGTGCCAGCAGCCCGCAGGGGGACACTGAAGCTTTCTTT. Protein sequence: CASSPQGDTEAFF. This sequence joins TRBV7-3 and TRBJ1-1; 7 bases match TRBD1. Germline lookup yields CDR1 SGHTA and CDR2 FQGTGA. Losses at the gene ends were 5 bases for V and 3 bases for J; bases not matched to a gene: 3. CDR3 length: 13 residues. The full variable domain, in which reference TRBV7-3 and TRBJ1-1 provide the parts outside the CDR3, is GAGVSQTPSNKVTEKGKYVELRCDPISGHTALYWYRQSLGQGPEFLIYFQGTGAADDSGLPNDRFFAVRPEGSVSTLKIQRTERGDSAVYLCASSPQGDTEAFFGQGTRLTVV.

The V gene is TRBV2, the J gene TRBJ2-5; weak D call: TRBD1 (6 bases). Between the trimmed V and J ends, which lost 7 bases and 3 bases, there was a span of 12 bases. In germline, CDR1 is SNHLY, CDR2 FYNNEI. This CDR3 is 13 amino acids long. CDR3 bases: TGTGCCAGCACGCAGGGGCGAGAAGAGACCCAGTACTTC. It is translated as CASTQGREETQYF.

The V gene is TRBV5-1, the J gene TRBJ2-3; perhaps TRBD2 as D (5 bases). Between the trimmed V and J ends, which lost 3 bases and 0 bases, there was a span of 8 bases. The CDR3 has 14 residues. CDR1 and CDR2 (germline): SGHRS, YFSETQ. The CDR3 nucleotides are TGCGCCAGCAGCTCCCGGACTAGCACAGATACGCAGTATTTT. Amino acid sequence: CASSSRTSTDTQYF.

This chain connects TRBV9 to TRBJ2-1, with D unresolved. Trimming removed 6 bases at V and 2 bases at J, with 12 bases between. The CDR3 runs 14 residues. The germline V gene encodes CDR1 SGDLS and CDR2 YYNGEE. CDR3 residues: CASTKGSTYNEQFF. The CDR3, as DNA: TGTGCCAGCACGAAGGGTAGCACCTACAATGAGCAGTTCTTC.

The rearrangement uses TRBV18 and TRBJ2-7; TRBD1 matches 8 bases. Germline V lookup: CDR1 KGHSH, CDR2 LQKENI. There are 14 residues in the CDR3. V lost 0 bases and J lost 4; bases outside the gene matches: 2. CDR3 nucleotides: TGTGCCAGCTCACCACCCACAGGGGGGTACGAGCAGTACTTC. Amino acids: CASSPPTGGYEQYF.

This clone turned up a few times. The V call is TRBV13, the J call TRBJ2-3, with 12 nucleotides matching TRBD2. The CDR3 extends over 16 amino acids. The germline V gene encodes CDR1 PRHDT and CDR2 FYEKMQ (reference sequence). Trimming cost V 1 base and J 5 bases; bases outside gene matches: 4. The CDR3 reads CASSLASGRAVDTQYF. The CDR3 region has the DNA TGTGCCAGCAGCTTAGCTAGCGGGAGGGCCGTAGATACGCAGTATTTT.

The CDR3 spells CASSFGAEAFF. DNA of the CDR3: TGTGCCAGCTCTTTCGGGGCTGAAGCTTTCTTT. The rearrangement uses TRBV18 and TRBJ1-1; D unclear. The CDR3 contains 11 residues. Trimming stripped 6 bases from V and 6 bases from J, with 8 bases between. The germline V gene has CDR1 KGHSH and CDR2 LQKENI.

The genes are TRBV7-2 and TRBJ2-5, with D perhaps TRBD1 (6 bases). Per germline, CDR1 SGHTA and CDR2 FQGNSA. The CDR3 contains 15 residues. V lost 1 base and J 8 bases, leaving 17 bases between the germline ends. CDR3 coding DNA: TGTGCCAGCAGCTTAGGTCAGGGGAGTAAGAGAACCCAGTACTTC. It translates to CASSLGQGSKRTQYF.

The V and J genes are TRBV5-1 and TRBJ2-1; TRBD1 matches at 9 bases. There are 16 residues in the CDR3. Trimming removed 4 bases from V and 1 base from J; junction bases left unmatched: 6. Germline V gene lookup returns CDR1 SGHRS and CDR2 YFSETQ. The CDR3 DNA is TGCGCCAGCAGCAGTGCCGGGACAGGGTCCTACAATGAGCAGTTCTTC. It translates to CASSSAGTGSYNEQFF.

This rearrangement joins TRBV29-1 to TRBJ1-1; unclear D gene. CDR1 is SQVTM and CDR2 is ANQGSEA in the germline V gene. The CDR3 extends over 12 amino acids. Trimming shortened V by 3 bases and J by 0 bases, and 5 bases separated the two germline ends. CDR3 amino acids: CSVDQLNTEAFF. In DNA, the CDR3 is TGCAGCGTTGATCAGCTGAACACTGAAGCTTTCTTT.

This chain connects TRBV5-4 to TRBJ2-1, with TRBD2 as a possible D gene (6 bases). The V and J ends lost 5 bases and 4 bases respectively, with 19 bases between them. This CDR3 has 16 residues. Per the germline V gene, CDR1 is SGHNT and CDR2 is YYREEE (reference sequence). The CDR3 DNA follows: TGTGCCAGCAGTCAGGGCGGGGCTAGCTCGTACAATGAGCAGTTCTTC. Amino acid sequence: CASSQGGASSYNEQFF. Drawing the rest from reference TRBV5-4 and TRBJ2-1, the complete variable domain is ETGVTQSPTHLIKTRGQQVTLRCSSQSGHNTVSWYQQALGQGPQFIFQYYREEENGRGNFPPRFSGLQFPNYSSELNVNALELDDSALYLCASSQGGASSYNEQFFGPGTRLTVL.

This clone was seen a handful of times. This chain joins TRBV27 and TRBJ2-1; D gene ambiguous. This CDR3 is 16 amino acids long. Deletions cut 7 bases from V and 9 bases from J, with 25 bases between. Per the germline V gene, CDR1 is MNHEY and CDR2 is SMNVEV (reference sequence). DNA for the CDR3: TGTGCCAGCAAAAGTACTTTTTTAGTACCATACGGTGAGCAGTTCTTC. It specifies CASKSTFLVPYGEQFF.

The chain joins TRBV19 to TRBJ1-1; 7 bases fit TRBD1. CDR1 and CDR2 (germline): LNHDA, SQIVND (reference sequence). CDR3 length equals 17 residues. The ends lost 2 bases at V and 2 bases at J; junction bases unmatched: 11. CDR3 nucleotides: TGTGCCAGTAGTATATTCCCCGGACAGGCGATTAACACTGAAGCTTTCTTT. Its protein is CASSIFPGQAINTEAFF.

The chain joins TRBV7-9 to TRBJ2-1; 9 nucleotides match TRBD2. Trimming took 6 bases from V and 10 from J; bases not matched to a gene: 7. Germline V CDR1 and CDR2: SEHNR, FQNEAQ (reference sequence). The CDR3 extends over 13 amino acids. The CDR3 loop is CASRASGMGEQFF. The CDR3 DNA follows: TGTGCCAGCAGGGCTAGCGGGATGGGGGAGCAGTTCTTC.

The gene calls are TRBV7-6 and TRBJ1-6; D gene unclear. V was cut by 2 bases and J by 12 bases, with 8 bases left in between. The CDR3 runs 12 residues. Germline loops: CDR1 SGHVS, CDR2 FNYEAQ. The CDR3 bases are TGTGCCAGCAGCTTATTTCTGGGACCCCTCCACTTT. This codes for CASSLFLGPLHF.

The chain combines TRBV2 with TRBJ1-3; a weak D match, TRBD1 (5 bases). There are 16 residues in the CDR3. Germline V lookup: CDR1 SNHLY, CDR2 FYNNEI. V shed 1 base and J shed 1 base, with 11 bases lying between them. The CDR3 spells CASSEETGLSGNTIYF. CDR3 nucleotide sequence: TGTGCCAGCAGTGAAGAGACGGGACTATCTGGAAACACCATATATTTT.

The genes are TRBV4-1 and TRBJ2-1; D gene uncertain. The CDR3 sequence is 15 residues long. Trimming cost V 0 bases and J 4 bases, with 10 bases left between them. Germline loops: CDR1 MGHRA, CDR2 YSYEKL. CDR3 sequence: CASSQDGQDYNEQFF. In DNA form, the CDR3 reads TGCGCCAGCAGCCAAGATGGGCAGGATTACAATGAGCAGTTCTTC.

J is TRBJ1-2 and V is TRBV5-8; maybe TRBD1 (6 bases). Trimming stripped 1 base from V and 2 bases from J, with 9 bases between. This CDR3 spans 14 amino acids. Germline-derived CDR1 and CDR2 are SGHTS and YDEGEE. In nucleotides, the CDR3 is TGTGCCAGCAGCTTGTGGACAGTAAACTATGGCTACACCTTC. Its protein product is CASSLWTVNYGYTF.